This T cell receptor beta chain was found in a study of control samples from healthy donors and cancer patients. The CDR3 length is 14 residues. Trimming stripped 8 bases from V and 5 bases from J, with 18 bases between. Germline lookup yields CDR1 MNHEY and CDR2 SVGAGI. Profiled with immunoSEQ multiplex PCR; TCRdb holds only in-frame clones, not every one. Of approximately 98,000 clones listed, roughly 79% are singletons. The TCR originated in a man younger than 30 in good health. This chain joins TRBV6-5 and TRBJ1-1; D is uncertain. Input material: blood. Written as DNA, the CDR3 is TGTGCCAGCCGAACTAGGCAGACTCAGACTGAAGCTTTCTTT. Its translation: CASRTRQTQTEAFF.